This T cell receptor (beta chain) was identified in a study of cytomegalovirus exposure and HLA in healthy donors. The study ran its PCR with 60 Vbeta and 13 Jbeta primers. The data were produced by immunoSEQ multiplex PCR, yet TCRdb's version contains in-frame clones alone and is incomplete. This sample contains about 70,000 clones. The V end was cut by 3 bases, the J end by 5 bases, with 11 bases between. The CDR3 is 14 amino acids. Per germline, CDR1 MNHEY and CDR2 SMNVEV (reference sequence). The sample comprised PBMCs. The source of this sequence is a female donor in good health and CMV-seropositive. The V and J genes are TRBV27 and TRBJ1-5; D might be TRBD1 (5 bases). The CDR3 loop reads CASSFGANDQPQHF. In DNA, the CDR3 is TGTGCCAGCAGTTTTGGGGCCAACGATCAGCCCCAGCATTTT.